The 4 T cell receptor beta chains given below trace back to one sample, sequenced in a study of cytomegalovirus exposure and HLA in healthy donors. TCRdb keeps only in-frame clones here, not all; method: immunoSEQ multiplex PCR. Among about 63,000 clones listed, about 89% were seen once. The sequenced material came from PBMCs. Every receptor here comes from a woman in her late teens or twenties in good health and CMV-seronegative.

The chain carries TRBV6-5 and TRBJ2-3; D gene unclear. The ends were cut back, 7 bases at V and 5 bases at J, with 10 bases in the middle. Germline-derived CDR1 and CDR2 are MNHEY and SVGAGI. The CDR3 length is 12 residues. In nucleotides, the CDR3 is TGTGCCAGCACCTCCAGTGGAGATACGCAGTATTTT. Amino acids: CASTSSGDTQYF.

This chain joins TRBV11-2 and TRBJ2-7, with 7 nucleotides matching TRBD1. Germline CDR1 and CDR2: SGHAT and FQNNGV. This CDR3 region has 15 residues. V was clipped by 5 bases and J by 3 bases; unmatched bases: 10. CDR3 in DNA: TGTGCCAGCAGCGCCGGGACAGTCCTTCTCTACGAGCAGTACTTC. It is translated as CASSAGTVLLYEQYF. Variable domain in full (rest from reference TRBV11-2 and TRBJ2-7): EAGVAQSPRYKIIEKRQSVAFWCNPISGHATLYWYQQILGQGPKLLIQFQNNGVVDDSQLPKDRFSAERLKGVDSTLKIQPAKLEDSAVYLCASSAGTVLLYEQYFGPGTRLTVT.

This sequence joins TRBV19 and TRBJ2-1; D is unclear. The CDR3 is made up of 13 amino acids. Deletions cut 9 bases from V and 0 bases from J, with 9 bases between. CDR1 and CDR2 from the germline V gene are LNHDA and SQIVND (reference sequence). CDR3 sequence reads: CASTTSSYNEQFF. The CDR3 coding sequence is TGTGCCAGCACCACCAGCTCCTACAATGAGCAGTTCTTC.

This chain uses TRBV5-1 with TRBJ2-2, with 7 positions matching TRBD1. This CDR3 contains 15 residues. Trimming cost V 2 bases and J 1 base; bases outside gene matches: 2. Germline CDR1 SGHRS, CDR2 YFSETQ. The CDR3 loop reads CASSFGTENTGELFF. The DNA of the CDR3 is TGCGCCAGCAGCTTCGGGACAGAGAACACCGGGGAGCTGTTTTTT. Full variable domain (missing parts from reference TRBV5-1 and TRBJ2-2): KAGVTQTPRYLIKTRGQQVTLSCSPISGHRSVSWYQQTPGQGLQFLFEYFSETQRNKGNFPGRFSGRQFSNSRSEMNVSTLELGDSALYLCASSFGTENTGELFFGEGSRLTVL.